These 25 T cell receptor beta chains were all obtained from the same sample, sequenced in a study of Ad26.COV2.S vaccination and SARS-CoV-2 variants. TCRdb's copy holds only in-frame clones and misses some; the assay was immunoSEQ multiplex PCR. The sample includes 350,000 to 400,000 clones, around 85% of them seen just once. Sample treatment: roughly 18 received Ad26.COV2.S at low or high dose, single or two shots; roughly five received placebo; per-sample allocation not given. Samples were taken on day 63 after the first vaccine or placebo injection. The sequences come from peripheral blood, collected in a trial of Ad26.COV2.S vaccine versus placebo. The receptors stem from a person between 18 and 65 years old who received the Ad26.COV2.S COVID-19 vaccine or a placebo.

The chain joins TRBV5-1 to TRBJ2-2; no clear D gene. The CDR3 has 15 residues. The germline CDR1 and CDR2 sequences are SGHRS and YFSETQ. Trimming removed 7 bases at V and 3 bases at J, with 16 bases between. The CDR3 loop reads CASAQEVGYTGELFF. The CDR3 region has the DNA TGCGCCAGCGCCCAAGAAGTCGGTTACACCGGGGAGCTGTTTTTT.

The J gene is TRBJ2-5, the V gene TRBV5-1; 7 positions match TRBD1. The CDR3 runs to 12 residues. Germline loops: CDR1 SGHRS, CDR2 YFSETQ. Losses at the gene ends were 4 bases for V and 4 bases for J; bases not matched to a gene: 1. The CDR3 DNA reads TGCGCCAGCAGCAACAGGGGAGAGACCCAGTACTTC. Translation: CASSNRGETQYF.

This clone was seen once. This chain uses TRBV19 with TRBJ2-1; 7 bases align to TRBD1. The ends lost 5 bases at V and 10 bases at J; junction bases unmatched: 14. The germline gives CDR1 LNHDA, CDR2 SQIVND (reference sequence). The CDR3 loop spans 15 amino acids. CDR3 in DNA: TGTGCCAGTAGTTCCGGGACAGAAGGACTCGGAGAGCAGTTCTTC. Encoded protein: CASSSGTEGLGEQFF. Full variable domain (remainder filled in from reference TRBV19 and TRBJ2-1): DGGITQSPKYLFRKEGQNVTLSCEQNLNHDAMYWYRQDPGQGLRLIYYSQIVNDFQKGDIAEGYSVSREKKESFPLTVTSAQKNPTAFYLCASSSGTEGLGEQFFGPGTRLTVL.

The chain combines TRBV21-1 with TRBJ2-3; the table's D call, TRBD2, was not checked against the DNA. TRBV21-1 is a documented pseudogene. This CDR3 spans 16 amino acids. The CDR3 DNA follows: TGTGCCAGCAGCCCTTTTGGTAGCGGCCCCACAGATACGCAGTATTTT. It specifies CASSPFGSGPTDTQYF.

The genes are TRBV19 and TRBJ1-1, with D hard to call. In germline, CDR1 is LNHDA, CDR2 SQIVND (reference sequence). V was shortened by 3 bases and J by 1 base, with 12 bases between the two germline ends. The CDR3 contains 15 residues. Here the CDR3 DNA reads TGTGCCAGTAGTATCTATGGGAGCACGAACACTGAAGCTTTCTTT. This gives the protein CASSIYGSTNTEAFF.

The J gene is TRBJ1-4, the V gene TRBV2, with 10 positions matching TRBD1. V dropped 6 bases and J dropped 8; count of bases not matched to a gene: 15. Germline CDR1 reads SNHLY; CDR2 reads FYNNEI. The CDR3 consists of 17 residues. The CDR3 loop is CASRTPQTGTGEEKLFF. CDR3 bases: TGTGCCAGCAGGACCCCCCAGACCGGGACAGGGGAAGAAAAACTGTTTTTT. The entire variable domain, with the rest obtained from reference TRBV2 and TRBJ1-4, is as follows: EPEVTQTPSHQVTQMGQEVILRCVPISNHLYFYWYRQILGQKVEFLVSFYNNEISEKSEIFDDQFSVERPDGSNFTLKIRSTKLEDSAMYFCASRTPQTGTGEEKLFFGSGTQLSVL.

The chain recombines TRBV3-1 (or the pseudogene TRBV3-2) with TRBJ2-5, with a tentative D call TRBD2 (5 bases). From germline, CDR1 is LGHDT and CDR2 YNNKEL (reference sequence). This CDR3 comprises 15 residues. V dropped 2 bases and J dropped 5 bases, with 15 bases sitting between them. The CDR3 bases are TGTGCCAGCAGCCAAACGTCCCTACTAGGGGAGACCCAGTACTTC. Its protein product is CASSQTSLLGETQYF.

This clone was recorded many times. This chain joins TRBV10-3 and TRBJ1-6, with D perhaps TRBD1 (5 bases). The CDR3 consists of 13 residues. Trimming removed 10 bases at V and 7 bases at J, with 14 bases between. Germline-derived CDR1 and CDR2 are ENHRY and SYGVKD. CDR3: CASTGTGNSPLHF. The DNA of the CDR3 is TGTGCCAGCACCGGGACGGGAAATTCACCCCTCCACTTT.

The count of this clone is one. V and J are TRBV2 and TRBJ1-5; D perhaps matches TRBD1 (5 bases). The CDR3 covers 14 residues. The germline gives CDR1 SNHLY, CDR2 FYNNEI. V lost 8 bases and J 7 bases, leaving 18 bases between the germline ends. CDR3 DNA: TGTGCCAGCGGGGCGATAGAAACCGGGCAGCCCCAGCATTTT. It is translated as CASGAIETGQPQHF.

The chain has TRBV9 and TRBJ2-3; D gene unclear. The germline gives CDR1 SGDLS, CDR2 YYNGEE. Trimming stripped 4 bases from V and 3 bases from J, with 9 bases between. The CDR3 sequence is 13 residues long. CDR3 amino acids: CASSPQFTDTQYF. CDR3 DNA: TGTGCCAGCAGCCCTCAGTTTACAGATACGCAGTATTTT.

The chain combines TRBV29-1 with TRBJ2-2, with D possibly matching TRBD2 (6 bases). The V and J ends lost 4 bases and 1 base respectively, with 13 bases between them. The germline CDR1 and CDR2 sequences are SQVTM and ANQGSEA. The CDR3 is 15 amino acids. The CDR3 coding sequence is TGCAGCGTTGCGTTGACTAGAGAGAACACCGGGGAGCTGTTTTTT. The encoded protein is CSVALTRENTGELFF.

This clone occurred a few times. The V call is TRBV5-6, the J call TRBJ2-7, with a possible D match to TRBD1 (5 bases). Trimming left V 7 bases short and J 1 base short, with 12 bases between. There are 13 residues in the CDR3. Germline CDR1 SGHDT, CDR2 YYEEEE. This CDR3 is CASSGRVSYEQYF. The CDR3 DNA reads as TGTGCCAGCTCTGGCAGGGTTTCCTACGAGCAGTACTTC.

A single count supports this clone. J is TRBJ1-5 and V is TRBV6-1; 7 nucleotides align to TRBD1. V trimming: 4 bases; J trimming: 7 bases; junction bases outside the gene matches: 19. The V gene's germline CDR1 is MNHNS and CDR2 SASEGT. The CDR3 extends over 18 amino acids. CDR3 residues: CASSGLIPGQTYGQPQHF. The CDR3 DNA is TGTGCCAGCAGTGGCCTAATCCCGGGACAGACCTATGGGCAGCCCCAGCATTTT.

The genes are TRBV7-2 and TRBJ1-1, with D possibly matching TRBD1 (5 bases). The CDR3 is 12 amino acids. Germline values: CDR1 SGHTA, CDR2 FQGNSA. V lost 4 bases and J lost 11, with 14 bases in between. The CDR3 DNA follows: TGTGCCAGCAGCTCGGGGCTAAGACGGGCTTTCTTT. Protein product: CASSSGLRRAFF.

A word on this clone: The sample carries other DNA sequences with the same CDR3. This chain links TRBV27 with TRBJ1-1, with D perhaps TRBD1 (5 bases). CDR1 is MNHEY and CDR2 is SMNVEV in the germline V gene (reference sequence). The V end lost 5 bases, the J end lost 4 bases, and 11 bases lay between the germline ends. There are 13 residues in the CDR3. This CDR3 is CASSPGGVTEAFF. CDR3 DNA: TGTGCCAGCAGTCCCGGGGGTGTCACTGAAGCTTTCTTT.

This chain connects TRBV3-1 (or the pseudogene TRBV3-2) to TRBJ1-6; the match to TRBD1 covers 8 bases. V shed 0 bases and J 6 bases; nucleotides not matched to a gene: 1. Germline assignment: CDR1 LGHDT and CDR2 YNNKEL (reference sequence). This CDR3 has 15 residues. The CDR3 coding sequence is TGTGCCAGCAGCCAAGAGACAGGGGCTAATTCACCCCTCCACTTT. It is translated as CASSQETGANSPLHF.

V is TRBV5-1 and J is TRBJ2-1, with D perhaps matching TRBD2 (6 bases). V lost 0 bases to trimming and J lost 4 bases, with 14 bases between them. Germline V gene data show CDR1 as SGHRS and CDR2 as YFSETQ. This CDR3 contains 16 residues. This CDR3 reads CASSLASAGPYNEQFF. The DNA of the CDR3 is TGCGCCAGCAGCTTGGCCTCTGCGGGGCCGTACAATGAGCAGTTCTTC.

In DNA, the CDR3 is TGTGCCAACAGGGTGCATGGCTACACCTTC. The encoded protein is CANRVHGYTF. The chain has TRBV6-5 and TRBJ1-2; D may be TRBD1 (6 bases). CDR3 length: 10 amino acids. Germline assignment: CDR1 MNHEY and CDR2 SVGAGI. Deletions cut 10 bases from V and 6 bases from J, with 9 bases between.

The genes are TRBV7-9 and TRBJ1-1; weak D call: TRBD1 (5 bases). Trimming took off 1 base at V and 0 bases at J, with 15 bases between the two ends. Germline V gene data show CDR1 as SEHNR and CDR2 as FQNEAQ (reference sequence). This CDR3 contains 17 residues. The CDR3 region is CASSLGRQGLMNTEAFF. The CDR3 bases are TGTGCCAGCAGCTTAGGTCGTCAGGGCTTAATGAACACTGAAGCTTTCTTT.

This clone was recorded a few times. CDR3 protein: CASSQPRTGYEQYF. The CDR3 DNA reads as TGCGCCAGCAGCCAGCCCCGGACGGGGTACGAGCAGTACTTC. This rearrangement joins TRBV4-1 to TRBJ2-7, with a possible D match to TRBD2 (5 bases). V was pared by 3 bases and J by 4 bases, with 13 bases between. Germline lookup yields CDR1 MGHRA and CDR2 YSYEKL. There are 14 residues in the CDR3.

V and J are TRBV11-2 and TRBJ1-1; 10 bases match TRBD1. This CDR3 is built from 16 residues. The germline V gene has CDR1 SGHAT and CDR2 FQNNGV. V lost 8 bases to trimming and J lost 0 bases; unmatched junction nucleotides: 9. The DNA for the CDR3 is TGTGCCAGCTTCGTCGGGACAGGGGTTATGAACACTGAAGCTTTCTTT. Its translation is CASFVGTGVMNTEAFF.

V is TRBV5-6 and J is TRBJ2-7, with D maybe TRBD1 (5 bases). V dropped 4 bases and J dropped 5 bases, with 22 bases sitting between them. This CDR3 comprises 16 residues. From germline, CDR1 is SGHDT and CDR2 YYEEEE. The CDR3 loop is CASSPRSTSRADEQYF. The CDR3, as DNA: TGTGCCAGCAGCCCCCGTTCCACGAGCAGGGCAGACGAGCAGTACTTC.

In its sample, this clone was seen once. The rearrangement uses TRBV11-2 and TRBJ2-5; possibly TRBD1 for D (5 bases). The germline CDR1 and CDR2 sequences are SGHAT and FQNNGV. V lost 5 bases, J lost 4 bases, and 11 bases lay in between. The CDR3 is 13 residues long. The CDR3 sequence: CASSPGHLETQYF. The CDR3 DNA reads TGTGCCAGCAGCCCCGGACATCTAGAGACCCAGTACTTC. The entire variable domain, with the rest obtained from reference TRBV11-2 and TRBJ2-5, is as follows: EAGVAQSPRYKIIEKRQSVAFWCNPISGHATLYWYQQILGQGPKLLIQFQNNGVVDDSQLPKDRFSAERLKGVDSTLKIQPAKLEDSAVYLCASSPGHLETQYFGPGTRLLVL.

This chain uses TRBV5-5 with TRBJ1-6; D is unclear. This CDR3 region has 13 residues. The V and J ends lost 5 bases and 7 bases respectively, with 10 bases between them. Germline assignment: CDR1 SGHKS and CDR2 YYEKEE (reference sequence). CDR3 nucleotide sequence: TGTGCCAGCAGTCCCCCGAAGAATTCACCCCTCCACTTT. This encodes CASSPPKNSPLHF.

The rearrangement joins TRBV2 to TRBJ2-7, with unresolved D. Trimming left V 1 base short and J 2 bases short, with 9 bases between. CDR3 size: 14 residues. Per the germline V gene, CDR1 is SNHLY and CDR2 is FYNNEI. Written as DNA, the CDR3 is TGTGCCAGCAGTGAAGACAGCTCCACCTACGAGCAGTACTTC. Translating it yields CASSEDSSTYEQYF.